The clone carrying this T cell receptor (beta chain) was observed at least ten times. As yet, its antigen is unknown. The data were taken from a study of identical twins. TCRdb re-called the 5' RACE reads through MiXCR, storing one row per CDR3 protein. The data contain approximately 300,000 distinct CDR3 sequences, around 9.7% of them seen just once; the ten biggest clones take up about 7.1%. Study outcomes and limitations: The abundant beta clonotypes from cord blood had fewer insertions, and memory repertoires had none of this. Cross-sectional statistical analysis, not tracking of the same donors, underpinned the conclusions.

V was clipped by 3 bases and J by 7 bases, with 8 bases between them. Germline V gives CDR1 DFQATT, CDR2 SNEGSKA (reference sequence). The CDR3 consists of 11 residues. The same sample was also used in a study of yellow fever vaccine responses in identical twins. That report notes: Twins' vaccine T cell responses were reported to seem partly convergent and partly personalized.

Sequencing was performed on CD8+ T cells sorted from blood. The chain carries TRBV20-1 and TRBJ2-3, with D unresolved. This clonotype originated in a woman between 18 and 30 years old in good health. The DNA for the CDR3 is TGCAGTGCTAGTATCGAATATACGCAGTATTTT. This translates into CSASIEYTQYF.